Following are 8 T cell receptor beta chains from one sample sequenced in a study of tumor and adjacent non-tumor tissue in lung cancer. This sample's RNA came from whole unsorted tissue. This non-tumor lung sample came from over 3 cm beyond the tumor edge. TCRbeta libraries were built with three rounds of nested PCR, modified from ARM-PCR. TCRdb independently ran MiXCR on the multiplex PCR reads; one entry per CDR3 protein. In the table there are tens of thousands of distinct CDR3 sequences, roughly 60% of which are singletons. Source material: distant non-tumor lung tissue. Every receptor here comes from an older man with non-small cell lung cancer.

A few counts support this clonotype. The rearrangement uses TRBV15 and TRBJ1-1; no clear D. The V end lost 7 bases, the J end lost 1 base, and 10 bases lay between the germline ends. Per germline, CDR1 LNHNV and CDR2 YYDKDF (reference sequence). This CDR3 comprises 13 residues. CDR3 sequence (DNA): TGTGCCACCATGTACGGGAGGAACACTGAAGCTTTCTTT. The encoded protein is CATMYGRNTEAFF.

The chain couples TRBV24-1 to TRBJ2-5; D not resolved. The CDR3 consists of 14 residues. The germline gives CDR1 KGHDR, CDR2 SFDVKD. With 3 bases removed from V and 4 bases from J, the gap between germline ends came to 11 bases. The DNA for the CDR3 is TGTGCCACCAGTGATGTCCCACACAGAGAGACCCAGTACTTC. Protein sequence: CATSDVPHRETQYF.

Worth noting for this clonotype: Being one base from a much bigger clone, this may be a read error. The J gene is TRBJ2-7, the V gene TRBV6-2 or TRBV6-3; 7 bases are shared with TRBD1. Germline CDR1 reads MNHEY; CDR2 reads SVGEGT. The CDR3 is 14 amino acids. CDR3 loop: CVSSPQGQIYEQYF. CDR3 nucleotides: TGTGTCAGCAGTCCCCAGGGACAGATCTACGAGCAGTACTTC.

About this clonotype itself: With a much larger clone just one base away, this may be a read error. The V and J genes are TRBV7-8 and TRBJ1-4, with 10 bases aligning to TRBD1. The CDR3 runs to 14 residues. Germline loops: CDR1 SGHVS, CDR2 FQNEAQ. Written as DNA, the CDR3 is TGTGCCAGCAGCCGTCGGACAGGGGGAGAAAAACTGGTTTTT. Its protein is CASSRRTGGEKLVF.

With regard to this clonotype: The junction departs from the called germline gene at one end, perhaps through a read error. This rearrangement joins TRBV6-1 to TRBJ2-2, with D maybe TRBD1 (6 bases). The CDR3 has 16 residues. The germline CDR1 and CDR2 sequences are MNHNS and SASEGT. The chain's CDR3 is CAGSDSQGPDTGDLFF. In nucleotides, the CDR3 is TGTGCCGGCAGTGATTCACAGGGTCCGGACACCGGGGACCTGTTTTTT.

In regard to this clonotype: An end of the junction does not agree with germline; a read error may underlie this. The chain couples TRBV11-2 to TRBJ2-7, with D perhaps matching TRBD1 or TRBD2 (5 bases each). The length of the CDR3 is 16 residues. Per germline, CDR1 SGHAT and CDR2 FQNNGV. In DNA, the CDR3 is TGTGTCAGCAGCTTAGTCGAGAGGGGATTGGGAGAGACGCAGTACTTC. Translating gives CVSSLVERGLGETQYF.

This clonotype turned up a few times. This chain links TRBV5-1 with TRBJ2-2; tentatively, D is TRBD1 (6 bases). The ends were cut back, 6 bases at V and 1 base at J, with 13 bases in the middle. Germline lookup yields CDR1 SGHRS and CDR2 YFSETQ. The CDR3 is 15 residues long. This CDR3 is CASNSGQRNTGELFF. CDR3 in DNA: TGCGCCAGCAACTCAGGACAGAGGAACACCGGGGAGCTGTTTTTT.

As concerns this clonotype: A junction boundary mismatches the germline segment, possibly from a read error. The chain couples TRBV7-8 to TRBJ1-3; no firm D call. Germline lookup yields CDR1 SGHVS and CDR2 FQNEAQ. The CDR3 runs to 15 residues. CDR3 protein: CAGSLNRISGNTIYF. For the CDR3, the DNA is TGTGCCGGCAGCTTAAATCGGATCTCTGGAAACACCATATATTTT. Together with reference TRBV7-8 and TRBJ1-3, the CDR3 gives the full variable domain: GAGVSQSPRYKVAKRGQDVALRCDPISGHVSLFWYQQALGQGPEFLTYFQNEAQLDKSGLPSDRFFAERPEGSVSTLKIQRTQQEDSAVYLCAGSLNRISGNTIYFGEGSWLTVV.